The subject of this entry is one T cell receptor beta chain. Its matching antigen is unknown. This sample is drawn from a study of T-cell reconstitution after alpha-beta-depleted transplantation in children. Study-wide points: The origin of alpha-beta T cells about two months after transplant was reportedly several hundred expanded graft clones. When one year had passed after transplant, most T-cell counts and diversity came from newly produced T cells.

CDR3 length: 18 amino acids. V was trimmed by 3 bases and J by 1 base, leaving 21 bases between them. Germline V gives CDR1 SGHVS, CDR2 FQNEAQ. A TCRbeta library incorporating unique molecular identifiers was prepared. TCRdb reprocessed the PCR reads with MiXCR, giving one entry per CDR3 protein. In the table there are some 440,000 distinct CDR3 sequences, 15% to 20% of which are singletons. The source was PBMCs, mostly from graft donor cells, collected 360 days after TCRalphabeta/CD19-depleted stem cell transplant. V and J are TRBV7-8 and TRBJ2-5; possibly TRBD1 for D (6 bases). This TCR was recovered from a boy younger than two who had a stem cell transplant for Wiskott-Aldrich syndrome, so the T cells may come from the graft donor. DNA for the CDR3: TGTGCCAGCAGCTTTTTGGGACCCAGGGGAAAGGGCCAAGAGACCCAGTACTTC. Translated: CASSFLGPRGKGQETQYF.